This TCR beta chain came from a study of shared clonotypes between healthy human individuals. The DNA input per sorted-subset replicate PCR was roughly 180 ng, corresponding to around 28,000 T cell genomes. Data came from immunoSEQ multiplex PCR; TCRdb stores just in-frame clones and leaves some out. The repertoire consists of about 1 million clones, with around 74% occurring once and the leading ten covering approximately 1.5%. The study drew its donors from healthy HIV-negative adults without recent acute infections or vaccinations. From germline, CDR1 is SGHVT and CDR2 SQSDAQ. Trimming removed 5 bases from V and 3 bases from J, with 20 bases in between. This CDR3 comprises 17 residues. This clone was recorded only once. What it binds is unknown. General study points: The donor pool, a small one, limited the genetic and exposure-history diversity represented.

Sequencing was done on a sample of memory CD4+ T cells sorted from blood. The subset was: CD45RA-negative fraction. J is TRBJ1-5 and V is TRBV7-4; unclear D gene. This TCR was recovered from a man between 18 and 29 years old in good health. CDR3 loop: CASSATPGPPINQPQHF. For the CDR3, the DNA is TGTGCCAGCAGCGCTACGCCCGGACCGCCGATCAATCAGCCCCAGCATTTT.